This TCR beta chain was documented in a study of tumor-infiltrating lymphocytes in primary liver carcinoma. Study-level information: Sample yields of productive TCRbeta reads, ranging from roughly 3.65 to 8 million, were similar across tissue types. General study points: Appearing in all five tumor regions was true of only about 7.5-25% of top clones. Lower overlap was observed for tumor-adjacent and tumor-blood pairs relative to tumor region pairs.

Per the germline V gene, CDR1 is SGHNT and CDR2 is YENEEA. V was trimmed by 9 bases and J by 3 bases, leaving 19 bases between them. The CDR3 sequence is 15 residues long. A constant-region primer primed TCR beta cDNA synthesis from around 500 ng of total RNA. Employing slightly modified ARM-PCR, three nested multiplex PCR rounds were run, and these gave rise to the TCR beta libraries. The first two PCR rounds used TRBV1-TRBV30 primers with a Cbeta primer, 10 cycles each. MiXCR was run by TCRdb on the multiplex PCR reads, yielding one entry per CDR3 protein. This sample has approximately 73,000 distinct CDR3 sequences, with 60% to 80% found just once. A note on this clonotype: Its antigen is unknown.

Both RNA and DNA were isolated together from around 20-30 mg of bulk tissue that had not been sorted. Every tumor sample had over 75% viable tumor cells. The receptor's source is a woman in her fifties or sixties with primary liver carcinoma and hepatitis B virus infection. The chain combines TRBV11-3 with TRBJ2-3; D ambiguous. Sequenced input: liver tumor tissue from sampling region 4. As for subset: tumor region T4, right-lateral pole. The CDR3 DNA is TGTGCCAGTAGGTTAGATCGACGTACTACAGATACGCAGTATTTT. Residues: CASRLDRRTTDTQYF.